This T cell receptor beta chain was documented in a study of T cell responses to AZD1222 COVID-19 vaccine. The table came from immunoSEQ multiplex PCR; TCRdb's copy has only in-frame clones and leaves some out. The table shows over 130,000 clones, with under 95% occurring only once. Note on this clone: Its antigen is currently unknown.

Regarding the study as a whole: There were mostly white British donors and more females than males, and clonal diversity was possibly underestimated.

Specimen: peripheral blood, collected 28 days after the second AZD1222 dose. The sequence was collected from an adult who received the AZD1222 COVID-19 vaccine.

The CDR3 coding sequence is TGTGCCAGCAGTTTGCCCTTTCTCCAGGGGCCTCAGCCCCAGCATTTT. Residues: CASSLPFLQGPQPQHF. The rearrangement links TRBV28 to TRBJ1-5, with a weak D call TRBD1 (6 bases). This CDR3 region has 16 residues. V lost 3 bases and J lost 6, with 18 bases in between. Per the germline V gene, CDR1 is MDHEN and CDR2 is SYDVKM.